This T cell receptor (beta chain) derives from a study of tumor-infiltrating lymphocytes in primary liver carcinoma. For blood RNA, unsorted whole blood served as the source, and germline DNA was extracted too. The investigators made TCR beta cDNA from roughly 460 ng total RNA, using a constant-region primer. Libraries covering TCR beta were generated through three nested multiplex PCR rounds (using a slightly modified ARM-PCR). The first two PCR rounds, roughly 9 cycles each, used TRBV1-TRBV30 forward primers and a C-beta reverse primer. TCRdb re-analysed the multiplex PCR reads in MiXCR, keeping a single row per CDR3 protein. The sample lists roughly 330,000 distinct CDR3 sequences, 65% occurring once. The CDR3 covers 15 residues. J lost 5 bases, V lost 8 bases, and 9 bases had no gene match. Germline V gene data show CDR1 as MNHEY and CDR2 as SVGEGT. This clonotype was picked up many times.

This clonotype was sampled from a man aged 40-49 years with primary liver carcinoma and hepatitis B virus infection. The sequencing input was peripheral blood. The chain recombines TRBV6-2 or TRBV6-3 with TRBJ2-1; 10 bases line up with TRBD2. The CDR3 loop is CASWLAGASNNEQFF. CDR3 bases: TGTGCCAGCTGGCTAGCGGGAGCTTCGAACAATGAGCAGTTCTTC.